One and the same sample provided the 2 T cell receptor beta chains below, sequenced in a study of blood T cell repertoires in COVID-19 (TCRdb year 2020). The method behind the library was the immunoSEQ multiplex PCR assay. In its TCRdb copy, this immuneACCESS table keeps in-frame sequences only and misses some clones. Where compared with another copy, unresolved V genes explain less than half of these, and the others have no known cause. This sample gives roughly 260,000 clones in total; more than 85% of them show up just once. The biggest ten clones account for about 2.5% of the sample. Material for sequencing was peripheral blood. These receptors all come from a person aged 18 to 35 with COVID-19, enrolled during active disease.

In its sample, this clone was seen once. J is TRBJ2-1 and V is TRBV27; 8 nucleotides match TRBD2. The CDR3 is 14 residues long. Unmatched junction bases numbered 2, after V lost 3 bases and J lost 4 bases. From germline, CDR1 is MNHEY and CDR2 SMNVEV (reference sequence). CDR3 in amino acids: CASSFQREYNEQFF. As DNA, the CDR3 is TGTGCCAGCAGTTTCCAGCGGGAGTACAATGAGCAGTTCTTC.

The chain combines TRBV20-1 with TRBJ1-2, with no clear D. The CDR3 covers 10 residues. The V gene's germline CDR1 is DFQATT and CDR2 SNEGSKA (reference sequence). The V end was cut by 7 bases, the J end by 0 bases, with 3 bases between. The CDR3 is CSVANYGYTF. CDR3 DNA: TGCAGTGTAGCTAACTATGGCTACACCTTC.